Given below is one TCR beta chain in context. This entry belongs to a study of T cells after yellow fever vaccination. Trimming removed 2 bases from V and 4 bases from J, with 9 bases in between. From germline, CDR1 is SGHRS and CDR2 YFSETQ. The CDR3 sequence is 13 residues long. MiXCR, applied by TCRdb to the 5' RACE reads, yields one record per CDR3 protein. The table lists about 150,000 distinct CDR3 sequences, approximately 6.2% of them singletons. This chain links TRBV5-1 with TRBJ2-5; D is undetermined. This clonotype originated in a man aged 18 to 30 who received the YFV17D yellow fever vaccine. This specimen consisted of CD4+ T cells sorted from PBMCs, obtained on the day of the first yellow fever vaccination. In DNA form, the CDR3 reads TGCGCCAGCAGCTTTTTATCCGCAGAGACCCAGTACTTC. Translated, it gives CASSFLSAETQYF.